This note documents a single T cell receptor (beta chain) sequence. No cognate antigen has been identified for it. Base quality data are lacking; no much larger clone is found one base away. No immune events, such as infections, were documented for the healthy donors during the collection period. To calibrate time-dependent variance in a beta-binomial model of T-cell clone differential abundance, blood repertoires from healthy donors were used as a training cohort. The training cohort was composed of roughly 10 healthy donors, 3 female and 7 male. The donors were between roughly 25 and 65 years old, with an average age of roughly 40 years. Obtained from a commercial supplier, whole blood was collected from each healthy donor at three time points set around two weeks apart. For immunosequencing, genomic DNA was extracted from whole blood that had not been sorted. The immunoSEQ Assay, which relies on bias-controlled multiplex PCR amplification of genomic DNA, was used to profile TCRbeta CDR3 regions. The original pipeline was this. The absolute abundance of each unique TCRbeta CDR3 region was quantified after sequences were collapsed and filtered. Differential abundance was tested with a binomial (Fisher-equivalent) model and with a beta-binomial model adding time-dependent variance fitted from healthy donors. Clones with fewer than 5 combined templates were removed, and a clone was called differentially abundant if the clone's Benjamini-Hochberg FDR was below 0.01. In the beta-binomial model, variance was expressed as a function of the total template count across the two samples, in the form v = (b*log(k)+a)^2. Sourced from immuneACCESS, this table was stored by TCRdb with only in-frame sequences that have V and J called. A share of the clones is absent; for the studies checked, an unresolved V gene accounts for under half, and the remainder has no known explanation. D and trimming come from the DNA, and the V and J calls and clone size come from that table. Across this sample there are under 90,000 clones, with around 91% seen only once. The ten largest clones represent around 2.8% of the sample.

Trimming at the junction amounts to 5 bases on V and 2 bases on J, and the germline ends lie 7 bases apart. The CDR3, cysteine through phenylalanine, is 12 amino acids long. Left in the record is the CDR3 DNA by itself, 36 bases read in frame from the first base. The CDR1 and CDR2 encoded by the germline V gene are SGHRS and YFSETQ. This specimen belongs to a study of identifying expanded T cells in peripheral blood (dated by TCRdb to the late 2010s). Background on the whole study: Technical replicates were generated by sequencing separate aliquots of the same genomic DNA pool, with four replicates compared pairwise. Paper-wide results and their limitations: Across all healthy-donor time intervals, the beta-binomial model significantly lowered both the number of clones called differentially abundant and the false-positive rate. For all healthy donors, the variance in clone template counts between approximately 2-week samples rose significantly as total template count increased. The binomial model flagged approximately 1.2 differentially abundant clones between technical replicates, compared with 15 to 17 over about two weeks and 19 over four weeks. The authors expected biological variance in healthy repertoires might increase further over much longer intervals such as months to years.

The origin of this receptor is a person between 18 and 69 years old in good health. The chain joins TRBV5-1 to TRBJ2-5, with no reliable assignment of the D segment. The material sequenced was blood. The CDR3 amino acid sequence is: CASRRPQETQYF. The DNA is as follows: TGCGCCAGCAGGAGGCCTCAAGAGACCCAGTACTTC.